These 10 T cell receptor beta chains were all obtained from the same sample, sequenced in a study of regulatory T cells in long-lasting Graves disease. As to time point: newly diagnosed GD, antithyroid drugs for less than 3 months. The TCR library was made from RNA that had been extracted from PBMCs in TRIzol. With iRepertoire HTBI primers and Arm-PCR of CDR3 regions, TCR beta libraries were built. TCRdb re-called the multiplex PCR reads with MiXCR, one entry per CDR3 protein. This sample has hundreds of thousands of distinct CDR3 sequences; 15% occur once, and the top ten carry about 7.6%. This sample also appeared in a second study, on T cells in Graves' hyperthyroidism and ophthalmopathy.

The sequences come from peripheral blood mononuclear cells (PBMCs), collected at new diagnosis, from a patient treated with antithyroid drugs. Source of these receptors: a woman aged 40-49 years with Graves disease.

This clonotype was counted many times. The chain combines TRBV6-1 with TRBJ1-2; the D is unclear. The germline V gene encodes CDR1 MNHNS and CDR2 SASEGT. CDR3 length: 13 residues. V shed 6 bases and J shed 3 bases, with 11 bases lying between them. The CDR3 is CASSQGSDYGYTF. CDR3 DNA sequence: TGTGCCAGCAGCCAAGGTTCGGACTATGGCTACACCTTC.

This clonotype was counted ten times or more. The chain joins TRBV28 to TRBJ1-5, with TRBD1 matching 8 bases. The CDR3 is made up of 14 amino acids. The V gene's germline CDR1 is MDHEN and CDR2 SYDVKM. V lost 4 bases to trimming and J lost 6 bases; unmatched junction nucleotides: 5. The CDR3 loop is CASSSGGGGQPQHF. DNA for the CDR3: TGTGCCAGCAGTTCAGGGGGCGGCGGTCAGCCCCAGCATTTT.

This clonotype has ten or more counts. The gene calls are TRBV7-2 and TRBJ2-4; D remains unclear. The CDR3 has 15 residues. Trimming took off 5 bases at V and 8 bases at J, with 19 bases between the two ends. CDR1 and CDR2 (germline): SGHTA, FQGNSA. For the CDR3, the DNA is TGTGCCAGCAGCCCAACCTCGTCCAGTGGGTACATTCAGTACTTC. Translation: CASSPTSSSGYIQYF.

This clonotype was counted ten times or more. The rearrangement links TRBV28 to TRBJ2-1; D possibly corresponds to TRBD2 (6 bases). In germline, CDR1 is MDHEN, CDR2 SYDVKM. V was clipped by 6 bases and J by 2 bases, with 20 bases between them. CDR3 length: 17 residues. The CDR3 spells CASSTSWRGSAYNEQFF. The CDR3, as DNA: TGTGCCAGCAGCACATCTTGGAGGGGCTCAGCCTACAATGAGCAGTTCTTC. Using reference TRBV28 and TRBJ2-1 for the parts outside the CDR3, the full variable domain is DVKVTQSSRYLVKRTGEKVFLECVQDMDHENMFWYRQDPGLGLRLIYFSYDVKMKEKGDIPEGYSVSREKKERFSLILESASTNQTSMYLCASSTSWRGSAYNEQFFGPGTRLTVL.

A remark on this clonotype: A much larger clone lies a single base off, so this may be a read error. The chain recombines TRBV18 with TRBJ1-4; the match to TRBD1 covers 8 bases. CDR1 and CDR2 (germline): KGHSH, LQKENI. The CDR3 loop spans 18 amino acids. The CDR3, as DNA: TGTGCCAGCCCACCCCGGGGCAGGGGGCCTGCAACTAATGAAAAACTGTTTTTT. It yields the protein CASPPRGRGPATNEKLFF.

The V gene is TRBV6-4, the J gene TRBJ1-2; 7 bases agree with TRBD1. Germline values: CDR1 MRHNA, CDR2 SNTAGT. CDR3 length equals 14 residues. Trimming at V came to 3 bases and at J to 7 bases, leaving 8 bases not matched to a gene. The CDR3 loop is CASSEFEGASGYTF. The CDR3 DNA reads TGTGCCAGCAGTGAATTCGAGGGGGCGTCTGGCTACACCTTC.

The chain is built from TRBV5-4 and TRBJ2-7; D perhaps matches TRBD1 (6 bases). The CDR3 covers 14 residues. Deletions cut 2 bases from V and 5 bases from J, with 14 bases between. Per germline, CDR1 SGHNT and CDR2 YYREEE (reference sequence). The CDR3 is CASSFGASGDEQYF. Written as DNA, the CDR3 is TGTGCCAGCAGCTTTGGGGCATCAGGGGACGAGCAGTACTTC.

This clonotype has ten or more counts. V gene TRBV12-3 or TRBV12-4 combines with J gene TRBJ2-7; 9 positions agree with TRBD1. This CDR3 spans 14 amino acids. V gave up 5 bases and J gave up 5 bases; unmatched junction bases: 7. The CDR3 protein is CASSGTGRFDEQYF. DNA for the CDR3: TGTGCCAGCAGTGGGACAGGGAGATTCGACGAGCAGTACTTC.

As concerns this clonotype: A single base separates this from a much larger clone, so it may be a read error. The missing conserved phenylalanine or tryptophan at the end of this CDR3 makes a read error likely. The V call is TRBV10-3, the J call TRBJ2-3; D not resolved. This CDR3 region has 13 residues. Trimming shortened V by 2 bases and J by 4 bases, and 7 bases separated the two germline ends. Germline V gene data show CDR1 as ENHRY and CDR2 as SYGVKD. CDR3 DNA: TGTGCCATCAGTGAGGGTAGCCCAGATACGCAGTATCTT. It specifies CAISEGSPDTQYL.

This clonotype was seen at least ten times. The rearrangement uses TRBV2 and TRBJ2-1; either TRBD1 or TRBD2 may fit D (5 bases each). Germline lookup yields CDR1 SNHLY and CDR2 FYNNEI. V lost 3 bases to trimming and J lost 0 bases, with 18 bases between them. The CDR3 consists of 18 residues. The CDR3 DNA sequence: TGTGCCAGCAGTGACGACGGACTTGGGACGAGCTCCTACAATGAGCAGTTCTTC. This encodes CASSDDGLGTSSYNEQFF.